The 8 T cell receptor beta chains in this list originate from one sample, sequenced in a study of tumor and adjacent non-tumor tissue in lung cancer. RNA was extracted from bulk tissue without any cell sorting. The normal lung tissue was taken more than 3 cm from the tumor edge. Three rounds of nested PCR, following a modified ARM-PCR protocol, produced the TCRbeta library. One entry per CDR3 protein results from TCRdb running MiXCR on the multiplex PCR reads. Of roughly 74,000 distinct CDR3 sequences in the sample, over 60% were seen once. The sample consisted of distant non-tumor lung tissue. The receptors come from a man aged 65-85 years with non-small cell lung cancer.

A remark on this clonotype: A much larger clone differs by one base, so this may be a read error. This rearrangement joins TRBV6-2 or TRBV6-3 to TRBJ2-2; D is unresolved. The length of the CDR3 is 14 residues. The V gene's germline CDR1 is MNHEY and CDR2 SVGEGT. CDR3 protein: CASTYDVNTGELFF. The CDR3 DNA reads as TGTGCCAGCACTTACGATGTGAACACCGGGGAGCTGTTTTTT.

J is TRBJ2-3 and V is TRBV14; D call uncertain. Germline CDR1 and CDR2: SGHDN and FVKESK. V lost 0 bases to trimming and J lost 6 bases, with 7 bases between them. The CDR3 extends over 13 amino acids. The CDR3 bases are TGTGCCAGCAGCCAAGATTTCGCCGATACGCAGTATTTT. This gives the protein CASSQDFADTQYF.

Points on this clonotype: One end of the junction fails to match germline, which may point to a read error. This CDR3 is CASSIVDANTEALF. CDR3 DNA sequence: TGTGCCAGTTCGATCGTTGACGCAAATACCGAAGCTCTCTTT. The chain carries TRBV6-5 and TRBJ1-1; D gene unclear. The CDR3 runs 14 residues. Germline V gene sequence: CDR1 MNHEY, CDR2 SVGAGI.

This chain uses TRBV6-2 or TRBV6-3 with TRBJ1-5; a possible D gene is TRBD1 (5 bases). Germline values: CDR1 MNHEY, CDR2 SVGEGT. The ends were cut back, 9 bases at V and 5 bases at J, with 11 bases in the middle. The CDR3 covers 12 residues. CDR3 sequence reads: CASRLQDQPQHF. The CDR3 DNA reads TGTGCCAGTAGGCTACAGGATCAGCCCCAGCATTTT.

Points on this clonotype: Without the conserved terminal phenylalanine or tryptophan, this CDR3 likely stems from a read error. The gene calls are TRBV9 and TRBJ1-2; D unclear. Germline V gene lookup returns CDR1 SGDLS and CDR2 YYNGEE. This CDR3 is built from 14 residues. The CDR3 DNA reads as TGTGCCAGCAGCGTAGATCGTGGCAACTATGTCTACACCTCC. It is translated as CASSVDRGNYVYTS.

In regard to this clonotype: One end of the junction varies from germline; a read error may be responsible. The gene calls are TRBV7-9 and TRBJ2-4; 8 positions agree with TRBD1. CDR1 is SEHNR and CDR2 is FQNEAQ in the germline V gene (reference sequence). The CDR3 runs to 15 residues. CDR3 nucleotide sequence: TGTTCCAGCAGTCCCTCGACAGGGGTTGAAAACATTCAGTACTTC. It is translated as CSSSPSTGVENIQYF.

About this clonotype: At one end, the junction sequence differs from germline, possibly due to a read error. The gene calls are TRBV6-2 or TRBV6-3 and TRBJ2-5; D is perhaps TRBD2 (6 bases). This CDR3 has 14 amino acids. Germline CDR1 MNHEY, CDR2 SVGEGT. The chain's CDR3 is CASSKIPSRETQYF. The CDR3 nucleotides read TGTGCCAGCAGTAAAATCCCAAGCCGGGAGACCCAATACTTC.

A remark on this clonotype: A read error may account for a junction end that differs from germline. This chain connects TRBV10-3 to TRBJ2-1; a possible D gene is TRBD2 (5 bases). CDR3 length: 15 amino acids. Germline V gene sequence: CDR1 ENHRY, CDR2 SYGVKD. This CDR3 reads CAISDASDSYNDQFF. CDR3 coding DNA: TGTGCCATCAGTGATGCTTCGGACTCCTACAATGACCAGTTCTTC.